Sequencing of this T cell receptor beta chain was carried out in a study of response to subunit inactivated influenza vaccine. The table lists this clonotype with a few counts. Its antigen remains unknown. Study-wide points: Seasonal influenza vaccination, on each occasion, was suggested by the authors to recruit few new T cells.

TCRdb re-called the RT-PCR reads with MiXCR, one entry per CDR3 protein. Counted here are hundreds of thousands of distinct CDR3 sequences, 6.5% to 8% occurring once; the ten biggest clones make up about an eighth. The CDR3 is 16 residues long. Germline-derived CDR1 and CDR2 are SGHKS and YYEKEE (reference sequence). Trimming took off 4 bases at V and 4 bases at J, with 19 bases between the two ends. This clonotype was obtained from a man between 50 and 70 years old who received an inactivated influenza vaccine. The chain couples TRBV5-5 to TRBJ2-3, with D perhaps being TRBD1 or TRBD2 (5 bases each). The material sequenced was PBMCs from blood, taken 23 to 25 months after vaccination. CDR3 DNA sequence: TGTGCCAGCAGCACCCGGGGCGAGGTTTATGCAGATACGCAGTATTTT. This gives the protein CASSTRGEVYADTQYF.